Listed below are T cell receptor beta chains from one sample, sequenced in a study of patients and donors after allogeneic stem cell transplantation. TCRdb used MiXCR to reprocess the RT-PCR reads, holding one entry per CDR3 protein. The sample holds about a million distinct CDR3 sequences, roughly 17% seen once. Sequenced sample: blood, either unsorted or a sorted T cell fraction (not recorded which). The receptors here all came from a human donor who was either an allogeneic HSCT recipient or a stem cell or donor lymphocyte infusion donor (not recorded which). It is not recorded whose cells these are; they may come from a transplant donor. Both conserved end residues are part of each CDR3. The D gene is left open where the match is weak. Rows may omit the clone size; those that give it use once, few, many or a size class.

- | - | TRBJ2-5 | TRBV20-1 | CSARLSPRETQYF | TGCAGTGCTAGACTCTCCCCTCGAGAGACCCAGTACTTC
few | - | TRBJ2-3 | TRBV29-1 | CSVGANLVSTDTQYF | TGCAGCGTTGGGGCCAATCTAGTCTCGACAGATACGCAGTATTTT
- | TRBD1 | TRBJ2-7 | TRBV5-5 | CASSLSWTGIAYEQYF | TGTGCCAGCAGCTTGAGTTGGACAGGAATCGCCTACGAGCAGTACTTC
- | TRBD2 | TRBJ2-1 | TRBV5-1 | CASSLMAGVARNEQFF | TGCGCCAGCAGCTTAATGGCGGGAGTGGCCCGGAATGAGCAGTTCTTC
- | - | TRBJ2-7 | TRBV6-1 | CASSNGTGPPHEQYF | TGTGCCAGCAGTAATGGGACGGGTCCCCCCCACGAGCAGTACTTC
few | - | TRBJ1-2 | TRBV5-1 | CASRAQTYGYTF | TGCGCCAGCAGAGCACAGACCTATGGCTACACCTTC
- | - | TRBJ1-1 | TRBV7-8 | CASSFGHVNTEAFF | TGTGCCAGCAGCTTTGGACACGTCAACACTGAAGCTTTCTTT
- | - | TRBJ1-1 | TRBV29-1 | CSGARGRIGTEAFF | TGCAGCGGCGCCCGAGGGCGTATTGGCACTGAAGCTTTCTTT
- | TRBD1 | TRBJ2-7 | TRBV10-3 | CAISYGTGGSLEQYF | TGTGCCATCAGCTACGGGACAGGAGGTTCGCTCGAGCAGTACTTC
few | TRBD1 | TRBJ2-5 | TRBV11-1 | CASSLDLQGALGEETQYF | TGTGCCAGCAGCTTAGATTTGCAGGGGGCGCTGGGTGAAGAGACCCAGTACTTC
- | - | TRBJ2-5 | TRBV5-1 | CASSLAESSGQETQYF | TGCGCCAGCAGTCTGGCAGAAAGCTCGGGACAAGAGACCCAGTACTTC
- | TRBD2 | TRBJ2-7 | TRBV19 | CASSISLREAFYEQYF | TGTGCCAGTAGTATCAGTCTCCGGGAGGCGTTCTACGAGCAGTACTTC
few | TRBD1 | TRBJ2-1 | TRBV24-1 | CATSDRTGVLFF | TGTGCCACCAGTGATCGGACAGGGGTGTTGTTCTTC
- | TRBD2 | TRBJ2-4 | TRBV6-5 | CASSYSERGGRNIQYF | TGTGCCAGCAGTTACTCGGAGCGGGGGGGCAGGAACATTCAGTACTTC
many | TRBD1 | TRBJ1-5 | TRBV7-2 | CASSLVGDRGQPQHF | TGTGCCAGCAGCTTAGTAGGGGACAGGGGTCAGCCCCAGCATTTT
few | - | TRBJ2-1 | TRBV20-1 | CSASRQGRNEQFF | TGCAGTGCTTCCCGGCAGGGCCGCAATGAGCAGTTCTTC
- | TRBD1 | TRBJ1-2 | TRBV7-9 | CASSLVTGGDGYTF | TGTGCCAGCAGCTTAGTGACAGGGGGCGACGGCTACACCTTC
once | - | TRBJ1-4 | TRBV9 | CASSAGMNEKLFF | TGTGCCAGCAGCGCAGGGATGAATGAAAAACTGTTTTTT
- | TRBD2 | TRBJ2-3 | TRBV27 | CASSLRDYPFRTDTQYF | TGTGCCAGCAGTTTGAGGGACTATCCTTTTAGGACAGATACGCAGTATTTT
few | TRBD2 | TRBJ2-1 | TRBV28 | CASSLVAGGPPYNEQFF | TGTGCCAGCAGTTTAGTTGCGGGAGGGCCTCCTTACAATGAGCAGTTCTTC
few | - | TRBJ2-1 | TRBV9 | CASSPDYNNEQFF | TGTGCCAGCAGCCCCGACTACAACAATGAGCAGTTCTTC
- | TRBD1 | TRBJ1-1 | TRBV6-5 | CASQRGQSEAFF | TGTGCCAGCCAAAGGGGACAGTCTGAAGCTTTCTTT
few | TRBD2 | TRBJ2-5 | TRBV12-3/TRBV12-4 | CASTTGISGGGQETQYF | TGTGCCAGCACCACTGGGATAAGCGGGGGGGGCCAAGAGACCCAGTACTTC
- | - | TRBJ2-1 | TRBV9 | CASSPFMGADNEQFF | TGTGCCAGCAGCCCCTTCATGGGGGCGGACAATGAGCAGTTCTTC
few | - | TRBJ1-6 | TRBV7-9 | CASSLFRDNSPLHF | TGTGCCAGCAGCTTATTCCGGGATAATTCACCCCTCCACTTT
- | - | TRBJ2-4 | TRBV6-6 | CASSYGQRDIQYF | TGTGCCAGCAGTTATGGGCAGCGGGACATTCAGTACTTC
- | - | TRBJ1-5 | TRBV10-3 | CATAGPNQPQHF | TGTGCCACCGCGGGGCCCAATCAGCCCCAGCATTTT